The 31 T cell receptor beta chains below were found in one sample sequenced in a study of OX40 agonist ivuxolimab in advanced cancers. The protocol was immunoSEQ multiplex PCR, while the TCRdb copy is restricted to in-frame clones and leaves out a portion. The table shows about 53,000 clones, with 88% occurring only once. The sample in question was CD4+ or CD8+ T cells sorted from blood, obtained in a trial of the OX40 agonist ivuxolimab. These receptors were taken from an adult with an advanced solid tumor such as melanoma, head and neck, liver or kidney cancer.

The CDR3 spells CASSEDTDTQYF. CDR3 nucleotides: TGTGCCAGCAGTGAGGACACAGATACGCAGTATTTT. J is TRBJ2-3 and V is TRBV2, with no clear D. The CDR3 runs to 12 residues. CDR1 is SNHLY, CDR2 FYNNEI, per germline. The V gene lost 3 bases and the J gene lost 2 bases, with 3 bases spanning the gap. Filled out from reference TRBV2 and TRBJ2-3, the complete variable domain reads EPEVTQTPSHQVTQMGQEVILRCVPISNHLYFYWYRQILGQKVEFLVSFYNNEISEKSEIFDDQFSVERPDGSNFTLKIRSTKLEDSAMYFCASSEDTDTQYFGPGTRLTVL.

This clone was observed a handful of times. This chain joins TRBV5-1 and TRBJ2-7; the match to TRBD2 covers 7 bases. The CDR3 has 14 residues. Looked up from germline, CDR1 is SGHRS and CDR2 is YFSETQ. V gave up 4 bases and J gave up 5 bases; unmatched junction bases: 9. The DNA for the CDR3 is TGCGCCAGCAGCCCGAGGGCTGGGGGGGACGAGCAGTACTTC. Protein product: CASSPRAGGDEQYF.

This clone was seen only a few times. The chain links TRBV30 to TRBJ2-3; 8 bases line up with TRBD1. CDR3 length equals 14 residues. Trimming at V came to 5 bases and at J to 1 base, leaving 5 bases not matched to a gene. The germline gives CDR1 GTSNPN, CDR2 SVGIG (reference sequence). Here the CDR3 DNA reads TGTGCCTGGCAACAGGGGGACGGCACAGATACGCAGTATTTT. Translated, it gives CAWQQGDGTDTQYF. Full variable domain (missing parts from reference TRBV30 and TRBJ2-3): SQTIHQWPATLVQPVGSPLSLECTVEGTSNPNLYWYRQAAGRGLQLLFYSVGIGQISSEVPQNLSASRPQDRQFILSSKKLLLSDSGFYLCAWQQGDGTDTQYFGPGTRLTVL.

This chain links TRBV5-6 with TRBJ2-3; TRBD1 agrees at 7 bases. V trimming: 4 bases; J trimming: 1 base; junction bases outside the gene matches: 6. The germline V gene has CDR1 SGHDT and CDR2 YYEEEE. The CDR3 is made up of 15 amino acids. The CDR3 spells CASSRNRGRTDTQYF. CDR3 sequence (DNA): TGTGCCAGCAGCAGAAACAGGGGCCGCACAGATACGCAGTATTTT.

V and J are TRBV7-9 and TRBJ2-5, with no clear D. The germline gives CDR1 SEHNR, CDR2 FQNEAQ (reference sequence). The CDR3 has 13 amino acids. V was shortened by 6 bases and J by 1 base, with 9 bases between the two germline ends. Written as DNA, the CDR3 is TGTGCCAGCAGGGGGTTTGGCCAAGAGACCCAGTACTTC. The encoded protein is CASRGFGQETQYF.

The chain has TRBV7-2 and TRBJ2-7; D is perhaps TRBD2 (6 bases). Germline V gives CDR1 SGHTA, CDR2 FQGNSA. V lost 0 bases and J lost 1, with 10 bases in between. The CDR3 covers 15 residues. As DNA, the CDR3 is TGTGCCAGCAGCTTAGCGGGAGGCCCATCCTACGAGCAGTACTTC. Translation: CASSLAGGPSYEQYF.

This chain uses TRBV21-1 with TRBJ1-3; the tabulated D call, TRBD1, remains unverified against the DNA. TRBV21-1 is labeled a pseudogene. The CDR3 consists of 17 residues. The CDR3, as DNA: TGTGCCAGCAGCAAAAAGAACCAGGCAAGCTCTGGAAACACCATATATTTT. It translates to CASSKKNQASSGNTIYF.

This chain joins TRBV5-1 and TRBJ2-7; D possibly corresponds to TRBD1 (6 bases). Trimming removed 6 bases from V and 6 bases from J, with 19 bases in between. The CDR3 consists of 14 residues. Germline values: CDR1 SGHRS, CDR2 YFSETQ. CDR3 loop: CASKGVASDLEQYF. For the CDR3, the DNA is TGCGCCAGCAAGGGGGTAGCGAGCGACCTCGAGCAGTACTTC.

The DNA of the CDR3 is TGTGCCAGCAGTTCAGGGGCCAACACCGGGGAGCTGTTTTTT. It codes for CASSSGANTGELFF. The rearrangement joins TRBV28 to TRBJ2-2; TRBD1 is a possible D gene (6 bases). This CDR3 spans 14 amino acids. Deletions cut 4 bases from V and 2 bases from J, with 8 bases between. Germline values: CDR1 MDHEN, CDR2 SYDVKM.

The rearrangement uses TRBV5-5 and TRBJ1-4; possibly TRBD1 for D (5 bases). The CDR3 totals 13 residues. Deletions cut 7 bases from V and 5 bases from J, with 12 bases between. Germline V gives CDR1 SGHKS, CDR2 YYEKEE (reference sequence). The CDR3, as DNA: TGTGCCAGCGCCGGGGGAGGGAATGAAAAACTGTTTTTT. Protein product: CASAGGGNEKLFF.

V gene TRBV18 combines with J gene TRBJ2-7; D call uncertain. From germline, CDR1 is KGHSH and CDR2 LQKENI. This CDR3 contains 14 residues. Trimming cost V 1 base and J 4 bases, with 11 bases left between them. The CDR3 is CASSPRTPQYEQYF. The CDR3 DNA sequence: TGTGCCAGCTCACCACGGACCCCTCAATACGAGCAGTACTTC.

As regards this clone: Sequence at one end of the junction differs from germline and may be a read error. This chain uses TRBV6-6 with TRBJ2-7, with D unclear. The CDR3 is made up of 11 amino acids. The V gene's germline CDR1 is MNHNY and CDR2 SVGAGI (reference sequence). CDR3 nucleotides: TGTGCCACCAGTGTGGGGTACGAGCAGTACTTC. It is translated as CATSVGYEQYF.

This clone appeared once. The gene calls are TRBV5-1 and TRBJ2-2, with D uncertain. V lost 4 bases to trimming and J lost 0 bases, with 7 bases between them. The germline CDR1 and CDR2 sequences are SGHRS and YFSETQ. CDR3 length: 14 amino acids. The CDR3 here is CASSPQANTGELFF. Written as DNA, the CDR3 is TGCGCCAGCAGCCCGCAGGCGAACACCGGGGAGCTGTTTTTT.

The rearrangement uses TRBV7-3 and TRBJ2-3; D is tentatively TRBD1 or TRBD2 (5 bases each). CDR1 is SGHTA and CDR2 is FQGTGA in the germline V gene. The CDR3 covers 15 residues. The V end was cut by 5 bases, the J end by 4 bases, with 16 bases between. Written as DNA, the CDR3 is TGTGCCAGCAGCCCCCGGCCCCGAGGGGCAGATACGCAGTATTTT. Its translation: CASSPRPRGADTQYF.

The chain carries TRBV27 and TRBJ1-5; D is uncertain. Trimming cost V 6 bases and J 0 bases, with 15 bases left between them. In germline, CDR1 is MNHEY, CDR2 SMNVEV (reference sequence). The CDR3 has 16 residues. For the CDR3, the DNA is TGTGCCAGCAGAAGGGATCCGAGGATTAGCAATCAGCCCCAGCATTTT. This gives the protein CASRRDPRISNQPQHF.

This clone was counted between two and nine times. The chain couples TRBV5-1 to TRBJ2-7, with 7 bases matching TRBD1. This CDR3 has 16 amino acids. V lost 0 bases and J lost 0; bases outside the gene matches: 6. Germline-derived CDR1 and CDR2 are SGHRS and YFSETQ. CDR3 protein: CASSLGTGTISYEQYF. CDR3 sequence (DNA): TGCGCCAGCAGCTTGGGGACAGGAACGATCTCCTACGAGCAGTACTTC. Variable domain in full (rest from reference TRBV5-1 and TRBJ2-7): KAGVTQTPRYLIKTRGQQVTLSCSPISGHRSVSWYQQTPGQGLQFLFEYFSETQRNKGNFPGRFSGRQFSNSRSEMNVSTLELGDSALYLCASSLGTGTISYEQYFGPGTRLTVT.

J is TRBJ2-5 and V is TRBV7-2, with 7 nucleotides matching TRBD1. Trimming at V came to 6 bases and at J to 1 base, leaving 5 bases not matched to a gene. This CDR3 spans 14 amino acids. Germline CDR1 is SGHTA and CDR2 is FQGNSA. CDR3: CASRPGTAQETQYF. Written as DNA, the CDR3 is TGTGCCAGCAGGCCCGGGACAGCCCAAGAGACCCAGTACTTC.

The chain has TRBV5-5 and TRBJ2-7; D not certain. This CDR3 contains 15 residues. Trimming removed 4 bases from V and 6 bases from J, with 20 bases in between. In germline, CDR1 is SGHKS, CDR2 YYEKEE (reference sequence). The CDR3 DNA sequence: TGTGCCAGCAGCATGCGCGTCGGCTCAGTGGGCGAGCAGTACTTC. Its protein product is CASSMRVGSVGEQYF.

This chain uses TRBV6-5 with TRBJ1-1; tentative D call: TRBD1 (5 bases). Germline values: CDR1 MNHEY, CDR2 SVGAGI. V was cut by 8 bases and J by 4 bases, with 11 bases left in between. The CDR3 runs to 12 residues. CDR3 nucleotides: TGTGCCAGCGGCGGGACGCGCACTGAAGCTTTCTTT. Translated: CASGGTRTEAFF.

J is TRBJ1-3 and V is TRBV19; D unresolved. In germline, CDR1 is LNHDA, CDR2 SQIVND (reference sequence). The CDR3 is made up of 17 amino acids. V lost 3 bases and J lost 2, with 17 bases in between. CDR3 nucleotides: TGTGCCAGTAGTATCGATTTGATGGGCGGGCCTGGAAACACCATATATTTT. This encodes CASSIDLMGGPGNTIYF.

The chain links TRBV19 to TRBJ2-1; a weak D match, TRBD1 (6 bases). The germline CDR1 and CDR2 sequences are LNHDA and SQIVND (reference sequence). CDR3 length: 13 residues. Trimming removed 7 bases at V and 3 bases at J, with 10 bases between. The CDR3 sequence is CASKGVGYNEQFF. The CDR3 bases are TGTGCCAGTAAGGGGGTAGGCTACAATGAGCAGTTCTTC.

This chain links TRBV27 with TRBJ2-1; D is perhaps TRBD2 (6 bases). V was shortened by 5 bases and J by 14 bases, with 22 bases between the two germline ends. CDR1 and CDR2 (germline): MNHEY, SMNVEV (reference sequence). The CDR3 has 14 residues. The CDR3 nucleotides are TGTGCCAGCAGTGACCCCGGGACTCCGATTGGGGAGTTCTTC. Its translation: CASSDPGTPIGEFF.

The rearrangement joins TRBV11-2 to TRBJ1-5, with a weak D call TRBD1 (5 bases). V was trimmed by 11 bases and J by 0 bases, leaving 20 bases between them. This CDR3 has 16 amino acids. Looked up from germline, CDR1 is SGHAT and CDR2 is FQNNGV. CDR3 in amino acids: CAGGGREPYSNQPQHF. CDR3 DNA: TGTGCCGGGGGAGGGCGGGAACCCTATAGCAATCAGCCCCAGCATTTT.

This chain uses TRBV6-5 with TRBJ2-7; D remains unclear. The V gene lost 6 bases and the J gene lost 6 bases, with 18 bases spanning the gap. The CDR3 contains 14 residues. Germline loops: CDR1 MNHEY, CDR2 SVGAGI. The CDR3 DNA reads TGTGCCAGCAGCCGAGGACCCATCGAGGTCGAGCAGTACTTC. Translated, it gives CASSRGPIEVEQYF.

This sequence joins TRBV18 and TRBJ1-3; D unclear. With 0 bases removed from V and 7 bases from J, the gap between germline ends came to 19 bases. Germline V gene lookup returns CDR1 KGHSH and CDR2 LQKENI. The CDR3 consists of 17 residues. DNA of the CDR3: TGTGCCAGCTCACCACCTAGGGTGGCAGATAGACGGAACACCATATATTTT. It specifies CASSPPRVADRRNTIYF.

Here the CDR3 reads CASGPRDGYNEQFF. CDR3 nucleotides: TGTGCTAGTGGTCCCCGGGACGGCTACAATGAGCAGTTCTTC. The rearrangement joins TRBV12-5 to TRBJ2-1; TRBD1 or TRBD2 may be the D gene (5 bases each). Trimming removed 5 bases at V and 3 bases at J, with 11 bases between. The CDR3 extends over 14 amino acids. Germline V gene sequence: CDR1 LGHNT, CDR2 FRNRAP.

This chain uses TRBV29-1 with TRBJ1-1; D remains unclear. The CDR3 loop spans 13 amino acids. CDR1 SQVTM and CDR2 ANQGSEA come from the germline V gene. Trimming took 5 bases from V and 1 from J, leaving 11 bases between them. This CDR3 reads CSVYTPGNTEAFF. CDR3 nucleotides: TGCAGCGTTTATACCCCAGGGAACACTGAAGCTTTCTTT.

This chain's CDR3 is CASSLLTGEAFF. The DNA for the CDR3 is TGCGCCAGCAGCTTGCTAACGGGTGAAGCTTTCTTT. The rearrangement links TRBV5-1 to TRBJ1-1; unclear D gene. V lost 1 base to trimming and J lost 7 bases, with 8 bases between them. This CDR3 contains 12 residues. CDR1 and CDR2 from the germline V gene are SGHRS and YFSETQ.

The CDR3 here is CASSRQGRTETQYF. The CDR3, as DNA: TGTGCCAGCAGCCGACAGGGAAGGACTGAGACCCAGTACTTC. This chain uses TRBV7-2 with TRBJ2-5; 7 bases line up with TRBD1. The V gene's germline CDR1 is SGHTA and CDR2 FQGNSA. Trimming took 5 bases from V and 5 from J; bases not matched to a gene: 8. The CDR3 extends over 14 amino acids.

The chain has TRBV10-2 and TRBJ1-1; D is ambiguous. V shed 5 bases and J shed 0 bases, with 10 bases lying between them. The germline V gene encodes CDR1 WSHSY and CDR2 SAAADI. This CDR3 is 14 amino acids long. As DNA, the CDR3 is TGCGCCAGCAGTCCTACAAGGGTGAACACTGAAGCTTTCTTT. Encoded protein: CASSPTRVNTEAFF.

The chain has TRBV5-4 and TRBJ1-1, with 7 bases that match TRBD1. CDR1 and CDR2 from the germline V gene are SGHNT and YYREEE (reference sequence). The CDR3 has 13 amino acids. J gave up 7 bases and V 4 bases, and 7 bases lay outside the gene matches. The CDR3 bases are TGTGCCAGCAGCCCACGGACAGGCGGTGAAGCTTTCTTT. It yields the protein CASSPRTGGEAFF. Based on the CDR3 plus reference TRBV5-4 and TRBJ1-1, the full variable domain is ETGVTQSPTHLIKTRGQQVTLRCSSQSGHNTVSWYQQALGQGPQFIFQYYREEENGRGNFPPRFSGLQFPNYSSELNVNALELDDSALYLCASSPRTGGEAFFGQGTRLTVV.